The sequence of this TCR beta chain was determined in a study of radiotherapy plus CTLA-4 blockade in lung cancer. Study-wide results and limits: Clones of tumor-derived TCRs expanded in blood after radiotherapy plus ipilimumab.

On this clone itself: Its antigen remains unidentified.

The CDR3 is made up of 15 amino acids. Trimming left V 0 bases short and J 0 bases short, with 8 bases between. The germline gives CDR1 SEHNR, CDR2 FQNEAQ (reference sequence). Only in-frame clones appear in the TCRdb table, and some are missing; sequencing was by immunoSEQ multiplex PCR. The data show around 100,000 clones, with roughly 77% seen just once and roughly 3.3% held by the top ten. Specimen: peripheral blood, collected from a patient treated with radiotherapy plus ipilimumab. V usage is TRBV7-9 and J usage is TRBJ1-2; D not certain. This clonotype was sampled from a human donor with non-small cell lung cancer that progressed on radiotherapy plus ipilimumab. Some clones in this sample may be carry-over from other donors' samples. The CDR3 DNA reads as TGTGCCAGCAGCTTAGCAGGAGCAACTAACTATGGCTACACCTTC. Translated, it gives CASSLAGATNYGYTF. Full variable domain (rest looked up from reference TRBV7-9 and TRBJ1-2): DTGVSQNPRHKITKRGQNVTFRCDPISEHNRLYWYRQTLGQGPEFLTYFQNEAQLEKSRLLSDRFSAERPKGSFSTLEIQRTEQGDSAMYLCASSLAGATNYGYTFGSGTRLTVV.